These 3 T cell receptor beta chains came from one sample sequenced in a study of shared T cell receptors in the human thymus. The repertoire was sequenced with immunoSEQ multiplex PCR; TCRdb's copy has only in-frame clones and lacks some. Seen here are around 730,000 clones, 75% to 90% observed once, and the top ten hold around 0.0099%. These data were likewise used in another study, on human thymus T cells.

The sample comprised thymocytes. The receptors were sampled from a girl under two years old with a congenital heart defect.

The chain combines TRBV23-1 with TRBJ2-4; 7 bases line up with TRBD1. TRBV23-1 is designated an ORF whose function remains uncertain. V lost 4 bases, J lost 4 bases, and 7 bases stayed unmatched. The CDR3 consists of 15 residues. CDR3: CASSLHSGQKNIQYF. The CDR3, as DNA: TGCGCCAGCAGTCTCCACTCGGGACAGAAAAACATTCAGTACTTC.

J is TRBJ2-7 and V is TRBV4-3; no reliable D call. CDR1 and CDR2 (germline): LGHNA, YSLEER. CDR3 length: 16 amino acids. V was pared by 1 base and J by 6 bases, with 19 bases between. As DNA, the CDR3 is TGCGCCAGCAGCCAAGTGTTGCGTCGATCGAGCTCCGAGCAGTACTTC. Translating gives CASSQVLRRSSSEQYF.

The genes are TRBV28 and TRBJ1-2; 10 bases line up with TRBD1. Germline V gene lookup returns CDR1 MDHEN and CDR2 SYDVKM. V was clipped by 6 bases and J by 13 bases; unmatched bases: 5. The CDR3 has 11 amino acids. This chain's CDR3 is CASSRDRGGTF. The CDR3 nucleotides read TGTGCCAGCAGCCGGGACAGGGGAGGCACCTTC.